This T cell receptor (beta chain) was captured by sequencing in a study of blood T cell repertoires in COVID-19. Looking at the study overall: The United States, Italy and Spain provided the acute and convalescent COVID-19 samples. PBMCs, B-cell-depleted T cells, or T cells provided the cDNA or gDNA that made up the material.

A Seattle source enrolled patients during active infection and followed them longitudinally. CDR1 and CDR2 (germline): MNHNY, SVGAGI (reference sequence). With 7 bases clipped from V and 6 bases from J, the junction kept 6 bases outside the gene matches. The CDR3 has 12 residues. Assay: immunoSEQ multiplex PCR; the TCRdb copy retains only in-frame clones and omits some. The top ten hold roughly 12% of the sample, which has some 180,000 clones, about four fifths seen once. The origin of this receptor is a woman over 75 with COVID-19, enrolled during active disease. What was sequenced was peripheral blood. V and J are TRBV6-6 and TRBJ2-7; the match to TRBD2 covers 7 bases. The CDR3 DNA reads TGTGCCAGCAAACCCGGACTAGGCGAGCAGTACTTC. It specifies CASKPGLGEQYF.